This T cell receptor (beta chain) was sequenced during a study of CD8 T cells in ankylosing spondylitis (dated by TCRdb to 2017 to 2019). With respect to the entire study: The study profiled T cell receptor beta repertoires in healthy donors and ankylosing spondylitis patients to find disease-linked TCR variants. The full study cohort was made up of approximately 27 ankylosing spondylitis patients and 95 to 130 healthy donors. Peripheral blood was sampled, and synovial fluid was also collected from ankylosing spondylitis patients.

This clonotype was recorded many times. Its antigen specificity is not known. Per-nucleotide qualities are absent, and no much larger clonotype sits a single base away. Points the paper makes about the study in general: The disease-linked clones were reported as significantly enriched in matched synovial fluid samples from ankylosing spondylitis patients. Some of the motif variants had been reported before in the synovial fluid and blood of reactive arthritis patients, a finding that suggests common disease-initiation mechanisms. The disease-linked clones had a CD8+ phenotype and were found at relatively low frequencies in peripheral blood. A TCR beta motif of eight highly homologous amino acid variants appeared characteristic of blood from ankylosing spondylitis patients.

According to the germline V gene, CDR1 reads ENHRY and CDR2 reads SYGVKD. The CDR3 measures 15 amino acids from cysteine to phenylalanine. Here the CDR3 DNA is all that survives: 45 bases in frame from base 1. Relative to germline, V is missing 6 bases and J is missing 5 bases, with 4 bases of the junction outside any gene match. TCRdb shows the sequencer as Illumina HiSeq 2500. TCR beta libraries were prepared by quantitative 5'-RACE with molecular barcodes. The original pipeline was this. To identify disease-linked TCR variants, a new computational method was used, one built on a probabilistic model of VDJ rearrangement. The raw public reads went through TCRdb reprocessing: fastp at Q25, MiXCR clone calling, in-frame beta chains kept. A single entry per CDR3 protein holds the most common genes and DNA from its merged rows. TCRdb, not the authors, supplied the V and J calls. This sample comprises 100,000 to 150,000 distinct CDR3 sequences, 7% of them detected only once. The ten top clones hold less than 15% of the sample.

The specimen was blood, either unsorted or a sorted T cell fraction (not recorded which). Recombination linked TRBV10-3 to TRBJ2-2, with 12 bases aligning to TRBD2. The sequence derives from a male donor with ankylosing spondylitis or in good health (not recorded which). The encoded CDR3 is CAIRLAGGITGELFF. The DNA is TGTGCCATCAGACTAGCGGGAGGCATAACCGGGGAGCTGTTTTTT.